These 5 T cell receptor beta chains were sequenced from one sample in a study of T cell clusters in autoimmune cytopenias. Roughly 40,000 genome equivalents of blood DNA were amplified for TRB. TRB rearrangements were amplified by touch-down multiplex PCR with mixed TRB-A/B primers. For each CDR3 protein, TCRdb gives one entry from its re-call of the multiplex PCR reads, without DNA. This listing includes 2,000 to 2,500 distinct CDR3 sequences. The sequencing input was peripheral blood. Receptors originate from a human donor with an autoimmune cytopenia or autoimmune hepatitis (not recorded which).

The chain combines TRBV21-1 with TRBJ1-6; absent DNA, TCRdb's TRBD1 call cannot be checked. TRBV21-1 represents a pseudogene. This CDR3 is 13 amino acids long. The CDR3: CAGRGQENSPLHF.

This rearrangement joins TRBV7-6 to TRBJ2-1; the TRBD1 assignment by TCRdb is unverifiable without DNA. The CDR3 sequence is 14 residues long. In germline, CDR1 is SGHVS, CDR2 FNYEAQ. CDR3 sequence: CASVDRGPGDEQFF.

This chain joins TRBV20-1 and TRBJ2-4; TCRdb names TRBD1, which stays unverified in the absence of DNA. In germline, CDR1 is DFQATT, CDR2 SNEGSKA (reference sequence). There are 12 residues in the CDR3. Here the CDR3 reads CSAGWDVNIQYF.

The CDR3 is CASSRAGGNYNEQFF. The rearrangement links TRBV27 to TRBJ2-1; as DNA is missing, the TRBD2 call by TCRdb cannot be tested. The germline V gene has CDR1 MNHEY and CDR2 SMNVEV (reference sequence). This CDR3 is 15 amino acids long.

The chain employs TRBV7-2 and TRBJ2-1; TCRdb calls TRBD2, which cannot be checked without DNA. Germline V lookup: CDR1 SGHTA, CDR2 FQGNSA. The CDR3 sequence is 15 residues long. This CDR3 is CASSSRTTDYNEQFF.